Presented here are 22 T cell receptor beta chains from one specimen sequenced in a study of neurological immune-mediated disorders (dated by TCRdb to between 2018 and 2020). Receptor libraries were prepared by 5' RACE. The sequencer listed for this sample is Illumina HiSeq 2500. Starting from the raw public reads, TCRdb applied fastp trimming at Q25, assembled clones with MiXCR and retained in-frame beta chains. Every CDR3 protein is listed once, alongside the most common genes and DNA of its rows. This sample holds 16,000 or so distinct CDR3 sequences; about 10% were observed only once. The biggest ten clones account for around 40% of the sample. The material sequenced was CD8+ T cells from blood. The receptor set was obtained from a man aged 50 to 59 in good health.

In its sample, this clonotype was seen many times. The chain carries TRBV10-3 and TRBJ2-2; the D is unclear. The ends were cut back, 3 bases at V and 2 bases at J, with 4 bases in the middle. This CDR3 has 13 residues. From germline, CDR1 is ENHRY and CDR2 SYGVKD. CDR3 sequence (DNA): TGTGCCATCAGTGATTCAAACACCGGGGAGCTGTTTTTT. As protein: CAISDSNTGELFF.

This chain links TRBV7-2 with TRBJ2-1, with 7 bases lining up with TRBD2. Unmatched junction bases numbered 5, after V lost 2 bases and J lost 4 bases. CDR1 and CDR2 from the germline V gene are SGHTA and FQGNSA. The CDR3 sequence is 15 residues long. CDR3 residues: CASSLRLAEYNEQFF. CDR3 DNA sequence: TGTGCCAGCAGCTTAAGGCTAGCGGAGTACAATGAGCAGTTCTTC.

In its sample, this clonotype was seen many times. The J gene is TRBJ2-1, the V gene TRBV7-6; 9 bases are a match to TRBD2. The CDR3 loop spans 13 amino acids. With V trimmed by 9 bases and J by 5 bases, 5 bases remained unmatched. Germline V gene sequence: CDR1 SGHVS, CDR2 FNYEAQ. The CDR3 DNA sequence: TGTGCCAGTAGGACTAGCGACCACAATGAGCAGTTCTTC. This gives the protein CASRTSDHNEQFF. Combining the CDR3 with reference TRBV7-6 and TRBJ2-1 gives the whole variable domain GAGVSQSPRYKVTKRGQDVALRCDPISGHVSLYWYRQALGQGPEFLTYFNYEAQQDKSGLPNDRFSAERPEGSISTLTIQRTEQRDSAMYRCASRTSDHNEQFFGPGTRLTVL.

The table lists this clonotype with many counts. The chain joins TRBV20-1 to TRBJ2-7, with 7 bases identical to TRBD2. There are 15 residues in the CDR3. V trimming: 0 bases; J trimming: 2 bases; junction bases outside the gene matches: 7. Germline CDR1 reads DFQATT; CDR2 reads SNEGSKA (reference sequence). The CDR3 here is CSARELAGEAYEQYF. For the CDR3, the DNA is TGCAGTGCTAGAGAACTGGCGGGAGAGGCCTACGAGCAGTACTTC.

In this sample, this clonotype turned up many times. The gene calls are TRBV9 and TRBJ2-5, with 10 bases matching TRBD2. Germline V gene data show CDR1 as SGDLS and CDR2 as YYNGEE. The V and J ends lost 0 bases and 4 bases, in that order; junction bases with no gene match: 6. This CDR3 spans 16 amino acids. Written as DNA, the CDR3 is TGTGCCAGCAGCGTAGGTCTAGCGGGAGTCCCAGAGACCCAGTACTTC. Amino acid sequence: CASSVGLAGVPETQYF.

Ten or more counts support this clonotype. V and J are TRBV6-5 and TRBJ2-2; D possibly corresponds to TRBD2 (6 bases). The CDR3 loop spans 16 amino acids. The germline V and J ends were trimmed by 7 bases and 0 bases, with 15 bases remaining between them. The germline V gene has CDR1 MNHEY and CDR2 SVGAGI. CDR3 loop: CASTLMERANTGELFF. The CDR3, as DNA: TGTGCCAGCACCCTCATGGAGCGGGCGAACACCGGGGAGCTGTTTTTT.

CDR3 in amino acids: CASSFPGTGHENTEAFF. The DNA of the CDR3 is TGTGCCAGCAGCTTCCCAGGGACAGGGCACGAGAACACTGAAGCTTTCTTT. V is TRBV7-9 and J is TRBJ1-1; 9 bases fit TRBD1. This CDR3 spans 17 amino acids. J gave up 1 base and V 3 bases, and 9 bases lay outside the gene matches. Germline CDR1 SEHNR, CDR2 FQNEAQ (reference sequence).

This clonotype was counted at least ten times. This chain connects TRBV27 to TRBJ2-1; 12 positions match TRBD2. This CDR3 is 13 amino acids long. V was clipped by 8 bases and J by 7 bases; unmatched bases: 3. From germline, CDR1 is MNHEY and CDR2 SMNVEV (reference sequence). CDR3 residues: CASATSGSNEQFF. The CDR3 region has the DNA TGTGCCAGCGCGACTAGCGGGAGTAATGAGCAGTTCTTC.

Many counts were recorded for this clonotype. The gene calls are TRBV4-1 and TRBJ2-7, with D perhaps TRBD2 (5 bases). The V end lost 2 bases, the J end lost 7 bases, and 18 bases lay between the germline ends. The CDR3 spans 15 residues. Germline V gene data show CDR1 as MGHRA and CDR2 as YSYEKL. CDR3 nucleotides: TGCGCCAGCAGCCAAAAGGCGGGCGCTGGGGAGGAGCAGTACTTC. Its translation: CASSQKAGAGEEQYF.

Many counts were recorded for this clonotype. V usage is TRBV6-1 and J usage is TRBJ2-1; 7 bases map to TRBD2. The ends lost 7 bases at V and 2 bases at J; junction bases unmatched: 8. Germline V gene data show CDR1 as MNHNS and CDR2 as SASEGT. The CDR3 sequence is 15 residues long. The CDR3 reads CASTVFREAYNEQFF. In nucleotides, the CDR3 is TGTGCCAGCACTGTCTTCCGGGAGGCCTACAATGAGCAGTTCTTC.

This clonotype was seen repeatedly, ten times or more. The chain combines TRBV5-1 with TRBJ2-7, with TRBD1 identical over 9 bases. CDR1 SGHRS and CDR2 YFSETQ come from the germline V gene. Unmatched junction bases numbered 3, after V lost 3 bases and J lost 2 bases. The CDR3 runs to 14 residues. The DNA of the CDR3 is TGCGCCAGCAGCTGGCGACAGGGGGCCTACGAGCAGTACTTC. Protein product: CASSWRQGAYEQYF.

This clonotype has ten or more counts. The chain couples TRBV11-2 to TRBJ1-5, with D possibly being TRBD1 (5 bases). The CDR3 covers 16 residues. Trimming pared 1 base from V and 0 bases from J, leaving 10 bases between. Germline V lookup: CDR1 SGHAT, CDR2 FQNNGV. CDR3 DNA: TGTGCCAGCAGCTTAGTGTGGGGGTATAGCAATCAGCCCCAGCATTTT. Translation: CASSLVWGYSNQPQHF.

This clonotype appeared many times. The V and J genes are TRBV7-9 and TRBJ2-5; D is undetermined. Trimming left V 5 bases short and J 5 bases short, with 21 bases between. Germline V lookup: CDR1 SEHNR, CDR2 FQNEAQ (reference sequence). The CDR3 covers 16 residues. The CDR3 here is CASSRPTRSSGETQYF. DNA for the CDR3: TGTGCCAGCAGCCGTCCTACGCGGAGCAGTGGGGAGACCCAGTACTTC.

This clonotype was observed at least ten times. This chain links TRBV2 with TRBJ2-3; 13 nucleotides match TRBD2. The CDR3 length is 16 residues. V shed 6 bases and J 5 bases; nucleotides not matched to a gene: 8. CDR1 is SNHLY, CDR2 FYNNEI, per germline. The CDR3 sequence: CASSLLAGGKGDTQYF. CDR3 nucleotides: TGTGCCAGCAGCTTACTAGCGGGAGGGAAGGGAGATACGCAGTATTTT.

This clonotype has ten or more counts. CDR3 loop: CASSLLQSSAPNTGELFF. The CDR3 nucleotides read TGTGCCAGCAGTTTACTACAATCTAGCGCCCCGAACACCGGGGAGCTGTTTTTT. The rearrangement links TRBV28 to TRBJ2-2, with D possibly TRBD2 on 6 matching bases. V lost 2 bases, J lost 0 bases, and 16 bases lay in between. The CDR3 has 18 residues. Germline CDR1 is MDHEN and CDR2 is SYDVKM.

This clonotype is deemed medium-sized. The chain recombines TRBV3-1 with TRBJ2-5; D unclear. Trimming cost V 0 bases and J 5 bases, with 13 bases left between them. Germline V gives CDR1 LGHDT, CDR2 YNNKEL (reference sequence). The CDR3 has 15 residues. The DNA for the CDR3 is TGTGCCAGCAGCCAAGAACCTACATCCGGGGAGACCCAGTACTTC. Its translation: CASSQEPTSGETQYF.

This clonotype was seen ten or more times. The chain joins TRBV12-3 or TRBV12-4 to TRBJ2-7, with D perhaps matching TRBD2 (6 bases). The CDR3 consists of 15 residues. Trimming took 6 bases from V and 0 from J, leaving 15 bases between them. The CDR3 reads CASSPTAGSSYEQYF. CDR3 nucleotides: TGTGCCAGCAGCCCCACAGCGGGTTCCTCCTACGAGCAGTACTTC.

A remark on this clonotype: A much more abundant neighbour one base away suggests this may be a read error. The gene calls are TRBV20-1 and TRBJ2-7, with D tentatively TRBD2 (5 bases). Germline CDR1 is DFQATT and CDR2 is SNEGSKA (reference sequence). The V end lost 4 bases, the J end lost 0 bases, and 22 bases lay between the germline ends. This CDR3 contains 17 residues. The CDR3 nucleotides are TGCAGTGCTAAGTGTAGCGACTTTGGGCACAACTCCTACGAGCAGTACTTC. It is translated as CSAKCSDFGHNSYEQYF.

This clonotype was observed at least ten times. This CDR3 reads CASSLGTGVHEQYF. The CDR3 DNA reads TGCGCCAGCAGCTTGGGGACAGGGGTCCACGAGCAGTACTTC. The rearrangement links TRBV5-1 to TRBJ2-7, with 9 bases identical to TRBD1. From germline, CDR1 is SGHRS and CDR2 YFSETQ. The CDR3 has 14 residues. V was pared by 0 bases and J by 5 bases, with 3 bases of the junction left unmatched.

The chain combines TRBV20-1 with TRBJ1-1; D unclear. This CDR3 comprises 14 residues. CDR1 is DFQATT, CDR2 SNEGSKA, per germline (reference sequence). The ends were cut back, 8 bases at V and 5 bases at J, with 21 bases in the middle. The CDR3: CSTSPGRGWTEAFF. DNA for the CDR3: TGCAGTACCAGCCCCGGACGGGGATGGACTGAAGCTTTCTTT.

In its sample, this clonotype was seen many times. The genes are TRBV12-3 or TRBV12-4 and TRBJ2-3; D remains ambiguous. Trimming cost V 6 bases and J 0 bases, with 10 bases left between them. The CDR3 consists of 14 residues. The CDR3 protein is CASSSDGSTDTQYF. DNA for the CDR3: TGTGCCAGCAGCTCCGACGGTAGCACAGATACGCAGTATTTT.

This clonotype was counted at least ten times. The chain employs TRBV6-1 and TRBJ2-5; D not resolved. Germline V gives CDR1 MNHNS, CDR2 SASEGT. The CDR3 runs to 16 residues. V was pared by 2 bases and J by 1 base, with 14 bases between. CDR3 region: CASSEKGPLFQETQYF. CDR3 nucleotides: TGTGCCAGCAGTGAAAAGGGCCCCCTTTTCCAAGAGACCCAGTACTTC.